These T cell receptor beta chains were read from a single sample in a study of PD-1 blockade in classical Hodgkin lymphoma. TCRdb's table, derived via immunoSEQ multiplex PCR, lists solely in-frame clones and lacks some. The table includes around 99,000 clones, about four fifths detected once. This specimen was peripheral blood mononuclear cells (PBMCs), taken before the second cycle of nivolumab. The receptors originated from a human donor with classical Hodgkin lymphoma. The CDR3 runs from the conserved cysteine through the conserved F or W. Each record gives: D gene, V gene, J gene, clone size, CDR3 protein, CDR3 DNA. D genes are given only for firm matches. Clone size is given for some rows only: seen once, a few or many times, or a class if the clone is expanded.

TRBD1,TRBV10-3,TRBJ1-2,once,CAISDRDRERGYTF,TGTGCCATCAGTGACCGGGACAGGGAGCGGGGCTACACCTTC
TRBD1,TRBV10-3,TRBJ1-3,-,CAISEWDSLGSGNTIYF,TGTGCCATCAGTGAGTGGGACAGCCTCGGCTCTGGAAACACCATATATTTT
-,TRBV19,TRBJ2-3,once,CASSIISSPLGTDTQYF,TGTGCCAGTAGTATAATCTCTAGCCCCCTGGGCACAGATACGCAGTATTTT
TRBD2,TRBV7-6,TRBJ2-5,-,CASTQRAGTSLAEETQYF,TGTGCCAGCACCCAGAGGGCCGGGACTAGTCTCGCCGAGGAGACCCAGTACTTC
TRBD2,TRBV28,TRBJ2-7,-,CASSLGPAGVNEQYF,TGTGCCAGCAGTTTGGGACCAGCGGGAGTGAACGAGCAGTACTTC
-,TRBV6-1,TRBJ1-2,-,CASSERALSGYTF,TGTGCCAGCAGTGAACGGGCCCTAAGTGGCTACACCTTC
-,TRBV6-6,TRBJ2-3,-,CASNGATDTQYF,TGTGCCAGCAACGGGGCCACAGATACGCAGTATTTT
TRBD1,TRBV28,TRBJ1-5,-,CASSFVGQGPQPQHF,TGTGCCAGCAGTTTCGTGGGACAGGGACCTCAGCCCCAGCATTTT
TRBD1,TRBV5-1,TRBJ1-1,few,CASSDQGALNTEAFF,TGCGCCAGCAGTGACCAGGGGGCTTTGAACACTGAAGCTTTCTTT
-,TRBV7-2,TRBJ1-2,-,CASSAARFNGYTF,TGTGCCAGCAGCGCTGCGCGGTTTAATGGCTACACCTTC
TRBD2,TRBV10-1,TRBJ2-1,-,CASSDPGLAGARREQFF,TGCGCCAGCAGTGATCCGGGACTAGCGGGAGCTCGGCGGGAGCAGTTCTTC
TRBD2,TRBV5-1,TRBJ2-1,few,CASSNPSGSYNEQFF,TGCGCCAGCAGCAACCCTAGCGGATCCTACAATGAGCAGTTCTTC
TRBD2,TRBV7-6,TRBJ2-1,-,CASSFLAGVGYNEQFF,TGTGCCAGCAGCTTTCTAGCGGGAGTGGGTTACAATGAGCAGTTCTTC
-,TRBV15,TRBJ1-4,-,CATSRDISSTNEKLFF,TGTGCCACCAGCAGAGATATCAGTTCAACTAATGAAAAACTGTTTTTT
-,TRBV30,TRBJ2-3,-,CAWSVRADTQYF,TGTGCCTGGAGTGTACGTGCAGATACGCAGTATTTT
-,TRBV10-3,TRBJ2-7,-,CATSEAGTALYEQYF,TGTGCCACATCCGAGGCAGGAACCGCCCTCTACGAGCAGTACTTC
TRBD1,TRBV5-1,TRBJ2-7,-,CASKLGTGSAYEQYF,TGCGCCAGCAAACTTGGGACAGGGTCCGCCTACGAGCAGTACTTC
-,TRBV7-2,TRBJ2-7,-,CASSSGALGEQYF,TGTGCCAGCAGCTCGGGGGCCTTAGGCGAGCAGTACTTC
-,TRBV6-5,TRBJ1-5,-,CASSGDGRRSPQHF,TGTGCCAGCAGCGGCGACGGGCGAAGGTCGCCCCAGCATTTT
-,TRBV9,TRBJ1-2,-,CASSPRGGSYGYTF,TGTGCCAGCAGCCCACGAGGAGGGTCCTATGGCTACACCTTC
-,TRBV19,TRBJ1-4,-,CASTQGWRNEKLFF,TGTGCCAGTACGCAGGGATGGCGTAATGAAAAACTGTTTTTT
-,TRBV5-6,TRBJ1-3,-,CASSLGRNLNTIYF,TGTGCCAGCAGCCTGGGACGGAACCTAAACACCATATATTTT
TRBD2,TRBV2,TRBJ2-5,-,CANGLAGGLAQYF,TGTGCCAACGGACTAGCGGGGGGGTTAGCCCAGTACTTC
TRBD2,TRBV10-3,TRBJ2-1,-,CAISAGTSGRGGYNEQFF,TGTGCCATCAGTGCCGGGACTAGCGGGAGAGGGGGCTACAATGAGCAGTTCTTC
TRBD1,TRBV7-9,TRBJ1-2,-,CASSPGTEPNYGYTF,TGTGCCAGCAGCCCTGGGACAGAGCCTAACTATGGCTACACCTTC
-,TRBV21-1,TRBJ2-2,-,CASSKGRGGGGTGELFF,TGTGCCAGCAGCAAAGGACGGGGAGGGGGCGGAACCGGGGAGCTGTTTTTT
TRBD1,TRBV15,TRBJ1-1,few,CATLKGQGYTEAFF,TGTGCCACCCTCAAGGGACAGGGGTACACTGAAGCTTTCTTT
-,TRBV28,TRBJ1-4,few,CASRLRHEKLFF,TGTGCCAGCAGGTTACGACATGAAAAACTGTTTTTT
TRBD1,TRBV29-1,TRBJ1-4,-,CSVSRQGSGEKLFF,TGCAGCGTTTCCCGACAGGGGTCAGGTGAAAAACTGTTTTTT
TRBD1,TRBV19,TRBJ1-1,-,CASSIAGGKRAFF,TGTGCCAGTAGTATAGCAGGGGGGAAGAGGGCTTTCTTT
TRBD2,TRBV7-3,TRBJ2-1,-,CASSFSGQSYNEQFF,TGTGCCAGCAGCTTTAGCGGGCAGTCCTACAATGAGCAGTTCTTC
-,TRBV7-2,TRBJ1-5,-,CASSLALGNNQPQHF,TGTGCCAGCAGCTTAGCGTTGGGCAACAATCAGCCCCAGCATTTT
TRBD2,TRBV5-4,TRBJ2-3,-,CASSLGLAGGPDTQYF,TGTGCCAGCAGCTTGGGACTAGCGGGAGGTCCAGATACGCAGTATTTT